Listed here are 22 T cell receptor beta chains from one sample, sequenced in a study of shared clonotypes between healthy human individuals. Assay used: immunoSEQ multiplex PCR; TCRdb lists only in-frame clones, some missing. This table holds roughly 2.2 million clones, 80% to 95% found once. The sample consisted of naive CD4+ T cells from PBMCs. Subset: CD45RA+ positively selected. The receptors shown here come from a man younger than 30 in good health. Some clones in this sample may be carry-over from other donors' samples.

The V call is TRBV27, the J call TRBJ2-7; TRBD1 matches 9 bases. The CDR3 has 14 residues. J lost 6 bases, V lost 6 bases, and 9 bases had no gene match. Germline V gene lookup returns CDR1 MNHEY and CDR2 SMNVEV (reference sequence). The CDR3 bases are TGTGCCAGCAGGACCGGGACAGGGACCAGCGAGCAGTACTTC. Its translation is CASRTGTGTSEQYF.

The rearrangement links TRBV5-6 to TRBJ2-7; TRBD1 agrees at 8 bases. The J segment lost 5 bases and the V segment lost 2 bases, leaving 9 bases of the junction unmatched. From germline, CDR1 is SGHDT and CDR2 YYEEEE. CDR3 length: 15 amino acids. CDR3 in amino acids: CASSFGTGLNHEQYF. The CDR3 bases are TGTGCCAGCAGCTTCGGGACAGGCCTAAACCACGAGCAGTACTTC.

A remark on this clone: This specimen includes other DNA sequences encoding the same CDR3. The chain couples TRBV19 to TRBJ2-7, with 8 positions matching TRBD1. This CDR3 comprises 15 residues. The V segment lost 4 bases and the J segment 4 bases; nucleotides outside the gene matches: 9. Germline-derived CDR1 and CDR2 are LNHDA and SQIVND (reference sequence). The CDR3 sequence is CASSNPGTGEYEQYF. CDR3 DNA sequence: TGTGCCAGTAGTAACCCCGGGACAGGAGAATACGAGCAGTACTTC.

The V and J genes are TRBV5-6 and TRBJ1-2, with D tentatively TRBD1 (6 bases). This CDR3 has 13 residues. In germline, CDR1 is SGHDT, CDR2 YYEEEE. V was cut by 1 base and J by 8 bases, with 12 bases left in between. CDR3 protein: CASSLMGAGGYTF. CDR3 DNA: TGTGCCAGCAGCTTGATGGGGGCGGGAGGCTACACCTTC.

The chain employs TRBV11-2 and TRBJ1-2, with 7 bases aligning to TRBD1. V lost 1 base to trimming and J lost 7 bases; unmatched junction nucleotides: 6. The CDR3 spans 14 residues. Germline lookup yields CDR1 SGHAT and CDR2 FQNNGV. CDR3 loop: CASSLGQGGGGYTF. CDR3 DNA sequence: TGTGCCAGCAGCTTAGGACAGGGAGGTGGTGGCTACACCTTC. Supplemented by reference TRBV11-2 and TRBJ1-2, the full variable domain reads EAGVAQSPRYKIIEKRQSVAFWCNPISGHATLYWYQQILGQGPKLLIQFQNNGVVDDSQLPKDRFSAERLKGVDSTLKIQPAKLEDSAVYLCASSLGQGGGGYTFGSGTRLTVV.

The V call is TRBV19, the J call TRBJ2-3, with a weak D call TRBD2 (5 bases). The CDR3 is 14 residues long. Germline loops: CDR1 LNHDA, CDR2 SQIVND (reference sequence). The V gene lost 3 bases and the J gene lost 2 bases, with 9 bases spanning the gap. CDR3 region: CASSIPGTTDTQYF. The CDR3 region has the DNA TGTGCCAGTAGTATTCCGGGAACCACAGATACGCAGTATTTT.

This clone occurred once. This chain connects TRBV19 to TRBJ1-1; TRBD1 matches 10 bases. Trimming cost V 7 bases and J 0 bases; bases outside gene matches: 5. CDR3 length: 15 amino acids. Germline V gene data show CDR1 as LNHDA and CDR2 as SQIVND (reference sequence). This chain's CDR3 is CASNKGQGLNTEAFF. In nucleotides, the CDR3 is TGTGCCAGTAACAAGGGACAGGGGCTGAACACTGAAGCTTTCTTT.

V gene TRBV6-5 combines with J gene TRBJ2-5; no clear D. Germline V gene data show CDR1 as MNHEY and CDR2 as SVGAGI. The CDR3 contains 12 residues. The V and J ends lost 6 bases and 4 bases respectively, with 9 bases between them. Written as DNA, the CDR3 is TGTGCCAGCAGCTGGGGTCCAGAGACCCAGTACTTC. Its translation: CASSWGPETQYF.

The chain couples TRBV18 to TRBJ2-3; D is undetermined. This CDR3 is 11 amino acids long. V lost 8 bases and J lost 2, with 5 bases in between. Looked up from germline, CDR1 is KGHSH and CDR2 is LQKENI. CDR3 amino acids: CASRLTDTQYF. CDR3 coding DNA: TGTGCCAGCCGCCTCACAGATACGCAGTATTTT.

This chain connects TRBV29-1 to TRBJ2-1; possibly TRBD2 for D (6 bases). Germline V gene lookup returns CDR1 SQVTM and CDR2 ANQGSEA. V lost 5 bases, J lost 4 bases, and 15 bases lay in between. The CDR3 runs to 14 residues. As DNA, the CDR3 is TGCAGCGTTACTCCGCGGGACCCTTACAATGAGCAGTTCTTC. It codes for CSVTPRDPYNEQFF.

This clone appeared a single time. The chain combines TRBV4-1 with TRBJ2-7; D is uncertain. Trimming cost V 2 bases and J 2 bases, with 10 bases left between them. Germline V lookup: CDR1 MGHRA, CDR2 YSYEKL. CDR3 length: 14 amino acids. In nucleotides, the CDR3 is TGCGCCAGCAGCCAAATCGGCAGCCCCTACGAGCAGTACTTC. It encodes CASSQIGSPYEQYF.

This clone appeared once. The chain employs TRBV7-3 and TRBJ2-5; 14 bases are a match to TRBD2. Germline CDR1 and CDR2: SGHTA and FQGTGA. The CDR3 consists of 16 residues. Unmatched junction bases numbered 9, after V lost 5 bases and J lost 7 bases. CDR3 sequence reads: CASSKTSGREEGTQYF. In DNA, the CDR3 is TGTGCCAGCAGCAAGACTAGCGGGAGGGAGGAGGGGACCCAGTACTTC. The full variable domain, with the rest looked up from reference TRBV7-3 and TRBJ2-5, is GAGVSQTPSNKVTEKGKYVELRCDPISGHTALYWYRQSLGQGPEFLIYFQGTGAADDSGLPNDRFFAVRPEGSVSTLKIQRTERGDSAVYLCASSKTSGREEGTQYFGPGTRLLVL.

The V call is TRBV2, the J call TRBJ1-1, with no clear D. Trimming removed 1 base from V and 4 bases from J, with 16 bases in between. The germline CDR1 and CDR2 sequences are SNHLY and FYNNEI. The CDR3 runs to 16 residues. The CDR3 protein is CASSEGCWVNCTEAFF. For the CDR3, the DNA is TGTGCCAGCAGTGAAGGATGTTGGGTGAACTGCACTGAAGCTTTCTTT.

The chain's CDR3 is CAWRKQGNGYTF. CDR3 DNA: TGTGCCTGGAGAAAACAGGGTAATGGCTACACCTTC. J is TRBJ1-2 and V is TRBV30, with a tentative D call TRBD1 (6 bases). The germline V and J ends were trimmed by 3 bases and 6 bases, with 11 bases remaining between them. Germline V lookup: CDR1 GTSNPN, CDR2 SVGIG (reference sequence). This CDR3 comprises 12 residues.

The chain carries TRBV2 and TRBJ2-7; 7 bases agree with TRBD1. The CDR3 is made up of 16 amino acids. V lost 6 bases, J lost 3 bases, and 14 bases stayed unmatched. Germline loops: CDR1 SNHLY, CDR2 FYNNEI. CDR3 sequence: CASSDYGQGVNYEQYF. The CDR3 DNA reads as TGTGCCAGCAGCGACTACGGGCAGGGGGTGAACTACGAGCAGTACTTC.

The rearrangement uses TRBV6-5 and TRBJ2-5; no firm D call. Germline assignment: CDR1 MNHEY and CDR2 SVGAGI. V was cut by 4 bases and J by 5 bases, with 17 bases left in between. The CDR3 length is 15 residues. The CDR3 bases are TGTGCCAGCAGTTTTACCGGTAGAGGACGGGAGACCCAGTACTTC. This codes for CASSFTGRGRETQYF.

With respect to this clone: Other DNA sequences from this sample encode an identical CDR3 as well. This chain's CDR3 is CASSPSPDTQYF. The CDR3 DNA reads TGTGCCAGCTCACCGTCCCCAGATACGCAGTATTTT. This chain joins TRBV18 and TRBJ2-3; no clear D. The CDR3 has 12 residues. V was shortened by 3 bases and J by 4 bases, with 5 bases between the two germline ends. CDR1 is KGHSH and CDR2 is LQKENI in the germline V gene.

The gene calls are TRBV5-4 and TRBJ1-1; possible D gene TRBD1, 5 bases. V lost 4 bases to trimming and J lost 10 bases, with 26 bases between them. This CDR3 has 16 amino acids. CDR1 and CDR2 (germline): SGHNT, YYREEE (reference sequence). This CDR3 is CASSPGGGDLAARAFF. In DNA, the CDR3 is TGTGCCAGCAGCCCGGGTGGCGGGGACTTAGCCGCGAGAGCTTTCTTT.

The chain uses TRBV5-1 and TRBJ1-1; D not resolved. Germline V CDR1 and CDR2: SGHRS, YFSETQ. The V end was cut by 2 bases, the J end by 1 base, with 9 bases between. This CDR3 has 14 amino acids. Here the CDR3 reads CASSFGRGNTEAFF. The CDR3 region has the DNA TGCGCCAGCAGCTTCGGACGGGGGAACACTGAAGCTTTCTTT.

The rearrangement joins TRBV11-2 to TRBJ1-5, with a possible D match to TRBD1 (6 bases). Looked up from germline, CDR1 is SGHAT and CDR2 is FQNNGV. There are 13 residues in the CDR3. The V end lost 2 bases, the J end lost 9 bases, and 11 bases lay between the germline ends. The CDR3 reads CASSLRTALPQHF. The CDR3 region has the DNA TGTGCCAGCAGCTTAAGGACAGCTCTGCCCCAGCATTTT.

The chain links TRBV7-9 to TRBJ1-4, with 9 bases that match TRBD1. The CDR3 runs to 18 residues. The V segment lost 0 bases and the J segment 7 bases; nucleotides outside the gene matches: 12. Germline V gene lookup returns CDR1 SEHNR and CDR2 FQNEAQ (reference sequence). As DNA, the CDR3 is TGTGCCAGCAGCTTAGCCTACTTAGGGACAGGGCTAGGTGAAAAACTGTTTTTT. Encoded protein: CASSLAYLGTGLGEKLFF. The full variable domain, with the rest looked up from reference TRBV7-9 and TRBJ1-4, is DTGVSQNPRHKITKRGQNVTFRCDPISEHNRLYWYRQTLGQGPEFLTYFQNEAQLEKSRLLSDRFSAERPKGSFSTLEIQRTEQGDSAMYLCASSLAYLGTGLGEKLFFGSGTQLSVL.

The chain couples TRBV4-3 to TRBJ2-1; 8 positions match TRBD2. The CDR3 spans 16 residues. The germline V gene encodes CDR1 LGHNA and CDR2 YSLEER. The junction had 11 bases not matched to a gene; V was cut back by 3 bases and J by 7 bases. CDR3 in amino acids: CASSHSAGDRSNEQFF. In DNA, the CDR3 is TGCGCCAGCAGCCACTCAGCGGGAGATCGTTCGAATGAGCAGTTCTTC.